This T cell receptor (beta chain) was sequenced during a study of T cell responses to AZD1222 COVID-19 vaccine. Broader study findings: CD4 TCRs linked to vaccination spanned spike, dominating at 160-218 and 743-854.

Some clones are missing from TCRdb's copy, which holds only in-frame ones; the method was immunoSEQ multiplex PCR. This table holds some 150,000 clones, 90% to 95% found once. In regard to this clone: As yet, its antigen is unknown.

V was shortened by 7 bases and J by 1 base, with 11 bases between the two germline ends. This CDR3 comprises 14 residues. Looked up from germline, CDR1 is MDHEN and CDR2 is SYDVKM. The chain employs TRBV28 and TRBJ2-1; D not certain. The clonotype was recovered from an adult in good health. The source material was peripheral blood, sampled on day 0 of MenACWY control vaccination. CDR3 sequence: CASTLVSSYNEQFF. In DNA, the CDR3 is TGTGCCAGCACTTTGGTCTCTTCCTACAATGAGCAGTTCTTC.